A single sample is the source of the 8 T cell receptor beta chains below, sequenced in a study of beta chain features in type 1 diabetes. The whole isolated RNA underwent reverse transcription, so sequencing captured expressed TCRB transcripts. The data were produced by immunoSEQ multiplex PCR, yet TCRdb's version contains in-frame clones alone and is incomplete. The table includes hundreds of thousands of clones, roughly 12% detected once. The specimen sequenced was naive CD4+ T cells from blood. The receptors stem from a man aged 18 to 30 in good health.

This clone was seen a few times. The CDR3 reads CATSYAERSYNEQFF. The CDR3 nucleotides read TGTGCCACTAGCTACGCCGAGCGGTCCTACAATGAGCAGTTCTTC. The genes are TRBV19 and TRBJ2-1; perhaps TRBD2 as D (5 bases). V gave up 10 bases and J gave up 1 base, with 17 bases separating them. The germline CDR1 and CDR2 sequences are LNHDA and SQIVND (reference sequence). The CDR3 spans 15 residues. The complete variable domain, with remaining parts taken from reference TRBV19 and TRBJ2-1, reads DGGITQSPKYLFRKEGQNVTLSCEQNLNHDAMYWYRQDPGQGLRLIYYSQIVNDFQKGDIAEGYSVSREKKESFPLTVTSAQKNPTAFYLCATSYAERSYNEQFFGPGTRLTVL.

The rearrangement uses TRBV19 and TRBJ1-5; D perhaps matches TRBD1 (5 bases). The CDR3 totals 15 residues. CDR1 and CDR2 from the germline V gene are LNHDA and SQIVND (reference sequence). The V end was cut by 4 bases, the J end by 2 bases, with 12 bases between. CDR3 sequence reads: CASSTRGGGNQPQHF. The CDR3 nucleotides are TGTGCCAGTAGTACACGAGGAGGGGGCAATCAGCCCCAGCATTTT.

DNA of the CDR3: TGTGCCAGCGCACCGGGACTAGCAGGAGAGACCCAGTACTTC. This sequence encodes CASAPGLAGETQYF. The V call is TRBV6-1, the J call TRBJ2-5; 9 bases match TRBD2. V gave up 8 bases and J gave up 4 bases; unmatched junction bases: 8. The CDR3 length is 14 residues. Per the germline V gene, CDR1 is MNHNS and CDR2 is SASEGT.

The rearrangement uses TRBV4-1 and TRBJ2-7, with TRBD2 matching 8 bases. Germline CDR1 MGHRA, CDR2 YSYEKL. The ends lost 1 base at V and 2 bases at J; junction bases unmatched: 4. CDR3 length: 15 amino acids. The CDR3 loop reads CASSQAGTRAYEQYF. DNA for the CDR3: TGCGCCAGCAGCCAAGCCGGGACTAGAGCCTACGAGCAGTACTTC.

V and J are TRBV28 and TRBJ2-6, with 7 bases lining up with TRBD2. The CDR3 runs 15 residues. Losses at the gene ends were 5 bases for V and 2 bases for J; bases not matched to a gene: 3. Germline lookup yields CDR1 MDHEN and CDR2 SYDVKM. The chain's CDR3 is CASSTGGAGANVLTF. CDR3 nucleotide sequence: TGTGCCAGCAGTACTGGGGGGGCTGGGGCCAACGTCCTGACTTTC.

This clone has a handful of counts. The chain uses TRBV7-2 and TRBJ2-7, with a weak D call TRBD1 (8 bases). Germline lookup yields CDR1 SGHTA and CDR2 FQGNSA. This CDR3 region has 15 residues. The V and J ends lost 6 bases and 2 bases respectively, with 17 bases between them. The CDR3 sequence: CASSPYRGGPYEQYF. The CDR3, as DNA: TGTGCCAGCAGTCCATACAGGGGGGGACCCTACGAGCAGTACTTC. The variable domain in full, with the rest retrieved from reference TRBV7-2 and TRBJ2-7, is GAGVSQSPSNKVTEKGKDVELRCDPISGHTALYWYRQSLGQGLEFLIYFQGNSAPDKSGLPSDRFSAERTGGSVSTLTIQRTQQEDSAVYLCASSPYRGGPYEQYFGPGTRLTVT.

This clone was seen a handful of times. This chain joins TRBV9 and TRBJ2-3; D possibly corresponds to TRBD2 (6 bases). Looked up from germline, CDR1 is SGDLS and CDR2 is YYNGEE. The CDR3 covers 16 residues. V shed 2 bases and J shed 3 bases, with 16 bases lying between them. The DNA of the CDR3 is TGTGCCAGCAGCGTCTCGGCCGACGGGAGTACAGATACGCAGTATTTT. This translates into CASSVSADGSTDTQYF.

The chain links TRBV6-1 to TRBJ1-5; no clear D. The V gene's germline CDR1 is MNHNS and CDR2 SASEGT. V was clipped by 6 bases and J by 2 bases, with 2 bases between them. The CDR3 consists of 11 residues. The CDR3 sequence is CASSGNQPQHF. Written as DNA, the CDR3 is TGTGCCAGCAGCGGCAATCAGCCCCAGCATTTT.